What follows are 6 T cell receptor beta chains derived from one specimen sequenced in a study of cytomegalovirus exposure and HLA in healthy donors. TCRdb keeps only in-frame clones here, not all; method: immunoSEQ multiplex PCR. This repertoire shows 200,000 to 250,000 clones, approximately 80% found once; its top ten account for about 14%. Sequenced material: PBMCs. The receptors originated from a woman younger than 45 in good health and CMV-seropositive.

The chain links TRBV4-1 to TRBJ2-3; no clear D gene. The germline V gene has CDR1 MGHRA and CDR2 YSYEKL. The CDR3 has 13 amino acids. V lost 6 bases, J lost 8 bases, and 15 bases lay in between. In DNA, the CDR3 is TGCGCCAGCAGACCGATGGAAGGGTCTACGCAGTATTTT. This codes for CASRPMEGSTQYF.

The rearrangement uses TRBV11-2 and TRBJ1-2, with 7 bases matching TRBD1. The CDR3 is 18 amino acids. Germline V gene lookup returns CDR1 SGHAT and CDR2 FQNNGV. V was clipped by 0 bases and J by 5 bases; unmatched bases: 15. DNA of the CDR3: TGTGCCAGCAGCTTAGATAAGGCAGGGGGACTGACCCTATATGGCTACACCTTC. Translation gives CASSLDKAGGLTLYGYTF. The full variable domain, in which reference TRBV11-2 and TRBJ1-2 provide the parts outside the CDR3, is EAGVAQSPRYKIIEKRQSVAFWCNPISGHATLYWYQQILGQGPKLLIQFQNNGVVDDSQLPKDRFSAERLKGVDSTLKIQPAKLEDSAVYLCASSLDKAGGLTLYGYTFGSGTRLTVV.

A note on this clone: The germline gene is not matched at one end of the junction; a read error may be the cause. The genes are TRBV6-4 and TRBJ1-3; no clear D gene. This CDR3 is built from 8 residues. Germline V lookup: CDR1 MRHNA, CDR2 SNTAGT. CDR3 sequence reads: CATDPLLF. Written as DNA, the CDR3 is TGTGCCACCGATCCTTTACTTTTT.

The genes are TRBV7-3 and TRBJ2-2, with D perhaps matching TRBD1 (6 bases). V was shortened by 6 bases and J by 1 base, with 9 bases between the two germline ends. This CDR3 comprises 14 residues. The germline V gene has CDR1 SGHTA and CDR2 FQGTGA. CDR3 sequence (DNA): TGTGCCAGCAGTCAGACAGGGAACACCGGGGAGCTGTTTTTT. It specifies CASSQTGNTGELFF. The complete variable domain, with remaining parts taken from reference TRBV7-3 and TRBJ2-2, reads GAGVSQTPSNKVTEKGKYVELRCDPISGHTALYWYRQSLGQGPEFLIYFQGTGAADDSGLPNDRFFAVRPEGSVSTLKIQRTERGDSAVYLCASSQTGNTGELFFGEGSRLTVL.

The genes are TRBV2 and TRBJ1-1, with a tentative D call TRBD1 (5 bases). Trimming left V 10 bases short and J 4 bases short, with 19 bases between. Germline lookup yields CDR1 SNHLY and CDR2 FYNNEI. This CDR3 spans 14 amino acids. CDR3 nucleotides: TGTGCCATCGTGGGGGGGGAGAGGCGCACTGAAGCTTTCTTT. Its translation is CAIVGGERRTEAFF.

V gene TRBV5-1 combines with J gene TRBJ1-5; the D gene is possibly TRBD1 (5 bases). Germline loops: CDR1 SGHRS, CDR2 YFSETQ. The CDR3 consists of 17 residues. V lost 1 base and J 3 bases, leaving 17 bases between the germline ends. CDR3 in DNA: TGCGCCAGCAGCTTGCTTCCGTCGGGAGGGGACAATCAGCCCCAGCATTTT. Encoded protein: CASSLLPSGGDNQPQHF.